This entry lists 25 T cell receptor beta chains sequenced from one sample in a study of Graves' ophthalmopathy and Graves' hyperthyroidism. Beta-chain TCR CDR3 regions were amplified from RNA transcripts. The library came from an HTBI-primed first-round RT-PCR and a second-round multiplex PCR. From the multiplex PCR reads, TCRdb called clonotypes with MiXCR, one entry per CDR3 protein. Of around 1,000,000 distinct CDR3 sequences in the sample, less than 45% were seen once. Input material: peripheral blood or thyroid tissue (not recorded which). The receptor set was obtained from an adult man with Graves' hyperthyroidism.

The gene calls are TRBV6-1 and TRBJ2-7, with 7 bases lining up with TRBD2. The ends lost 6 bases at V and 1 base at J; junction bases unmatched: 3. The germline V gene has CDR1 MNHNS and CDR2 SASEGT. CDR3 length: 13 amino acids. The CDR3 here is CASRGLGSYEQYF. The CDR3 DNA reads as TGTGCCAGCAGAGGACTAGGGTCCTACGAGCAGTACTTC.

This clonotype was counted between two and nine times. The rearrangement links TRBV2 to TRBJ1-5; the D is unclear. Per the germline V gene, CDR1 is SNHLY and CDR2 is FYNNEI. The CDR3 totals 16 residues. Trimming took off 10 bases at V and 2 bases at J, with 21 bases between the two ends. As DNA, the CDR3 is TGTGCCAACAGCCAAGCTAAGACCCTTGGCAATCAGCCCCAGCATTTT. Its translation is CANSQAKTLGNQPQHF.

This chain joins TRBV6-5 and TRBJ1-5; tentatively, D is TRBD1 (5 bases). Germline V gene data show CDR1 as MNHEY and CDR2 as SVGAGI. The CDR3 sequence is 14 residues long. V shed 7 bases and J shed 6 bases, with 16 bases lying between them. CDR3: CASKPTVSSQPQHF. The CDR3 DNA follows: TGTGCCAGCAAGCCGACAGTATCTAGTCAGCCCCAGCATTTT.

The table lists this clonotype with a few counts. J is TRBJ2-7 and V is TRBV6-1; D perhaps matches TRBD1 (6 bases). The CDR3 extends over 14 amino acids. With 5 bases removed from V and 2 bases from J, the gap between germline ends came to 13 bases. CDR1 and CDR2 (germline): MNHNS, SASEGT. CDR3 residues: CASSQPTGTYEQYF. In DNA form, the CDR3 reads TGTGCCAGCAGTCAACCGACAGGTACCTACGAGCAGTACTTC.

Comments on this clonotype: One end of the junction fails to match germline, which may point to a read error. The CDR3 DNA follows: TGTGCCAGCAGTTACAGCGGGGGATGGAGTTTAGAGCAGTACTTC. It specifies CASSYSGGWSLEQYF. The V and J genes are TRBV10-3 and TRBJ2-7; 8 positions agree with TRBD2. Germline CDR1 reads ENHRY; CDR2 reads SYGVKD. The CDR3 covers 15 residues.

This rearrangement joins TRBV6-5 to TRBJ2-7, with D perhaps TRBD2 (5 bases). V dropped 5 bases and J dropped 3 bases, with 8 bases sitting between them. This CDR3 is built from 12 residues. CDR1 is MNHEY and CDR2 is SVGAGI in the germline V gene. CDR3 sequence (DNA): TGTGCCAGCAGTAGGGAGTTCTACGAGCAGTACTTC. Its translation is CASSREFYEQYF.

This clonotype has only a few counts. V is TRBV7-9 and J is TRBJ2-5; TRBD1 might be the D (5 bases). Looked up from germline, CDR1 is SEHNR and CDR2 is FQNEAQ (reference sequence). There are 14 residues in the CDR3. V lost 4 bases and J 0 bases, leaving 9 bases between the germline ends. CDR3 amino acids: CASSSQVYQETQYF. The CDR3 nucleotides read TGTGCCAGCAGCTCACAGGTGTACCAAGAGACCCAGTACTTC.

CDR3 amino acids: CASSLETVTGNGYTF. DNA of the CDR3: TGCGCCAGCAGCTTGGAAACAGTAACGGGCAATGGCTACACCTTC. This chain joins TRBV5-1 and TRBJ1-2, with D unclear. Trimming removed 0 bases at V and 6 bases at J, with 15 bases between. The germline V gene encodes CDR1 SGHRS and CDR2 YFSETQ. The CDR3 length is 15 residues.

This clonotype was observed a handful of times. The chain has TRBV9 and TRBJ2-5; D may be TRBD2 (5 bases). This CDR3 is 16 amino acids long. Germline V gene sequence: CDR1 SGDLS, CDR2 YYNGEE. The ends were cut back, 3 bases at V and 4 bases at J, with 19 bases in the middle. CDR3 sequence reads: CASSASLDPGGETQYF. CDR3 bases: TGTGCCAGCAGCGCATCGCTTGACCCAGGAGGAGAGACCCAGTACTTC.

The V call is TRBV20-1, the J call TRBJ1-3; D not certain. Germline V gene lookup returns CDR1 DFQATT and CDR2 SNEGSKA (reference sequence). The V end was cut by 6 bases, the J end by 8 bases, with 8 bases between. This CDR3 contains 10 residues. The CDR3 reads CSASSDTIYF. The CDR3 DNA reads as TGCAGTGCCAGTAGTGACACCATATATTTT.

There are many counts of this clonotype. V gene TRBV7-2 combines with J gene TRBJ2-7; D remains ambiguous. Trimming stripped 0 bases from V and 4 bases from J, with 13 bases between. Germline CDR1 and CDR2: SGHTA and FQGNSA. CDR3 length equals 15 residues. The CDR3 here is CASSLAPTDFYEQYF. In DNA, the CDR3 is TGTGCCAGCAGCTTAGCGCCCACAGACTTTTACGAGCAGTACTTC.

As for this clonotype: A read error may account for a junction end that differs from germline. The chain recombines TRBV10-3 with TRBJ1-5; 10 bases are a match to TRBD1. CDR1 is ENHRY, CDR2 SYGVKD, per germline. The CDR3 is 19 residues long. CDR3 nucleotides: TGTGCCAGCAGTTCATCCCGGGACAGGGGTGAGTTGGGCAATCAGCCCCAGCATTTT. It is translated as CASSSSRDRGELGNQPQHF.

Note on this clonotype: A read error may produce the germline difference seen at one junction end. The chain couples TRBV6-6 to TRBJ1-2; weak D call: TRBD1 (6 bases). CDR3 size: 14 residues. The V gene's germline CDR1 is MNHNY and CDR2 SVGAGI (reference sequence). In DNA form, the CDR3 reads TGTGCCAGTAGTTCGACAGGAAAGGGCTATGGCTACACCTTC. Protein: CASSSTGKGYGYTF.

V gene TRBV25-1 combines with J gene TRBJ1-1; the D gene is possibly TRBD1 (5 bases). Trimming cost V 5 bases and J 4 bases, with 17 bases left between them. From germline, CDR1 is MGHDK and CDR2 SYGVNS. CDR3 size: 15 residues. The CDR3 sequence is CASSTGTVIGTEAFF. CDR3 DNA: TGTGCCAGCAGTACCGGGACGGTCATTGGCACTGAAGCTTTCTTT.

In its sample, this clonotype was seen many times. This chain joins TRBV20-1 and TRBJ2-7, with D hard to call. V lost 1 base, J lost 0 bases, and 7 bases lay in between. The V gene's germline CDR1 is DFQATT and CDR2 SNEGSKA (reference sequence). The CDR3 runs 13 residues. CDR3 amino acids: CSARGPSSYEQYF. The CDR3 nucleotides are TGCAGTGCTAGAGGACCGAGCTCCTACGAGCAGTACTTC.

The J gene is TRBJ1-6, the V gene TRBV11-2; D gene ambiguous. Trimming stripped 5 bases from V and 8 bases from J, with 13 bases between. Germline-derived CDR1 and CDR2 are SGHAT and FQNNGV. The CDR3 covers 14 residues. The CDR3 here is CASSPNRPDSPLHF. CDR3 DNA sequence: TGTGCCAGCAGCCCCAACCGGCCGGATTCACCCCTCCACTTT.

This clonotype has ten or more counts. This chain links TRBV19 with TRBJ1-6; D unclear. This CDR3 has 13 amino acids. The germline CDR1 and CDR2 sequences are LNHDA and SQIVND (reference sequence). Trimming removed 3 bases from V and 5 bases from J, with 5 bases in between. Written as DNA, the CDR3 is TGTGCCAGTAGTATCCAGAATAATTCACCCCTCCACTTT. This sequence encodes CASSIQNNSPLHF.

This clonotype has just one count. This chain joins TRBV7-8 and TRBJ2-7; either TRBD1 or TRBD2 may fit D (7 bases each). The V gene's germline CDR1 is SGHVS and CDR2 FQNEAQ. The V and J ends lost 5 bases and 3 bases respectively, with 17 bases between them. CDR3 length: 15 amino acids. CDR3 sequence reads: CASSIVPGGDYEQYF. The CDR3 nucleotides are TGTGCCAGCAGCATAGTCCCAGGGGGGGACTACGAGCAGTACTTC.

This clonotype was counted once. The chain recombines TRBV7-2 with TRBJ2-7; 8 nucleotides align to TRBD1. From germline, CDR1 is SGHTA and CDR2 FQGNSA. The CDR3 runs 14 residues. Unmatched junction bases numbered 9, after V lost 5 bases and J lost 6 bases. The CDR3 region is CASSRRTGSVEQYF. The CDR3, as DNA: TGTGCCAGCAGCAGGCGGACAGGGTCTGTCGAGCAGTACTTC.

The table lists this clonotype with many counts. CDR3 DNA: TGTGCCAGCAGCCGGGGTAGAATTACCTACGAGCAGTACTTC. It is translated as CASSRGRITYEQYF. The V call is TRBV11-2, the J call TRBJ2-7; D perhaps matches TRBD2 (5 bases). Germline V lookup: CDR1 SGHAT, CDR2 FQNNGV. The CDR3 extends over 14 amino acids. Trimming left V 5 bases short and J 2 bases short, with 13 bases between.

Here the CDR3 DNA reads TGCAGTGCTAGAGATCCGGACTCCTGGTATAGCAATCAGCCCCAGTATTTT. This gives the protein CSARDPDSWYSNQPQYF. This chain uses TRBV20-1 with TRBJ1-5; a possible D gene is TRBD2 (5 bases). The end of the DNA fits TRBJ2-3 better, so the J call may be wrong. This CDR3 spans 17 amino acids. Germline CDR1 is DFQATT and CDR2 is SNEGSKA (reference sequence).

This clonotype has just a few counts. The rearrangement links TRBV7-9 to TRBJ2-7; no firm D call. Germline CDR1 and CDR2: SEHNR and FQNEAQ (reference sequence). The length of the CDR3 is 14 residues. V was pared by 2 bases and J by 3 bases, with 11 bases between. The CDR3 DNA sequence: TGTGCCAGCAGCTTAATTGGCAACCACTACGAGCAGTACTTC. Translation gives CASSLIGNHYEQYF.

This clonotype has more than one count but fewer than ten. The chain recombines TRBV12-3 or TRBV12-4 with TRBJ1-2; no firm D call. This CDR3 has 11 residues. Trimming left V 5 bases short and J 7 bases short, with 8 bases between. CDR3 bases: TGTGCCAGCAGTCGGGTCTCTGGCTACACCTTC. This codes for CASSRVSGYTF.

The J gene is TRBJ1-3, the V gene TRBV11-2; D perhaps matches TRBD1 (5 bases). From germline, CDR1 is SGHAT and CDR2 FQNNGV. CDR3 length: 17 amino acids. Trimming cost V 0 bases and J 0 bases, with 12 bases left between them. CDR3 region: CASSLDPGYSSGNTIYF. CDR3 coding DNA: TGTGCCAGCAGCTTAGACCCAGGGTATAGCTCTGGAAACACCATATATTTT.

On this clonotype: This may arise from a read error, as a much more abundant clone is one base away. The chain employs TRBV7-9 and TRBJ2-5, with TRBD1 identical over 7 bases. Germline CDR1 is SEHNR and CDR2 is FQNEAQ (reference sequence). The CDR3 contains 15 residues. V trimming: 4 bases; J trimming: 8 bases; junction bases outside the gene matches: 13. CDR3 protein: CASSSRTGRVGTQYF. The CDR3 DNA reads TGTGCCAGCAGCTCTCGGACAGGCAGGGTTGGAACCCAGTACTTC.